A single sample is the source of the 18 T cell receptor beta chains below, sequenced in a study of blood T cells in healthy people across ages. Through a sample-barcoded 5' primer and a J-beta primer mix, a second PCR was run for about 6 to 11 cycles. From the 5' RACE reads, TCRdb called clonotypes with MiXCR, one entry per CDR3 protein. Of more than 650,000 distinct CDR3 sequences listed, about 48% are singletons. The sequenced sample consisted of blood. Receptors originate from a man aged 80 or over in good health.

The chain has TRBV3-1 and TRBJ2-1, with a tentative D call TRBD2 (6 bases). The CDR3 spans 14 residues. Trimming stripped 4 bases from V and 8 bases from J, with 15 bases between. In germline, CDR1 is LGHDT, CDR2 YNNKEL (reference sequence). CDR3 in DNA: TGTGCCAGCAGCCGTGCCCACGGGAGCGATGAGCAGTTCTTC. It codes for CASSRAHGSDEQFF.

This clonotype was observed a few times. The genes are TRBV20-1 and TRBJ2-7; D gene unclear. V shed 4 bases and J shed 8 bases, with 24 bases lying between them. Germline CDR1 DFQATT, CDR2 SNEGSKA (reference sequence). This CDR3 region has 15 residues. The CDR3 DNA sequence: TGCAGTGCTACCCCTTTCGGCGGCTTGCCTACGAAGCAGTACTTC. Translated: CSATPFGGLPTKQYF.

The rearrangement links TRBV4-1 to TRBJ2-7, with 8 bases aligning to TRBD2. Germline loops: CDR1 MGHRA, CDR2 YSYEKL. This CDR3 is 18 amino acids long. V lost 2 bases and J lost 1; bases outside the gene matches: 13. For the CDR3, the DNA is TGCGCCAGCAGCCAACCCCCCCAGAAAGCGGGAGAATCCTACGAGCAGTACTTC. It is translated as CASSQPPQKAGESYEQYF.

The V call is TRBV4-2, the J call TRBJ2-2, with 9 bases matching TRBD2. Germline CDR1 and CDR2: LGHNA and YNFKEQ. V shed 6 bases, J shed 7 bases, and the junction held 6 bases outside the gene matches. This CDR3 contains 14 residues. CDR3 sequence: CASSKREALGELFF. The DNA for the CDR3 is TGTGCCAGCAGTAAGCGGGAGGCTCTCGGGGAGCTGTTTTTT.

The chain combines TRBV5-1 with TRBJ2-1, with D perhaps TRBD1 (5 bases). The CDR3 consists of 15 residues. Germline V CDR1 and CDR2: SGHRS, YFSETQ. Trimming removed 4 bases at V and 3 bases at J, with 14 bases between. The CDR3 nucleotides read TGCGCCAGCAGCCTAACAGGAATCGACTACAATGAGCAGTTCTTC. Its translation is CASSLTGIDYNEQFF.

The sample holds one count of this clonotype. The CDR3 here is CASSPQPDGYTF. Here the CDR3 DNA reads TGTGCCAGCTCACCCCAGCCAGATGGCTACACCTTC. The chain links TRBV18 to TRBJ1-2; no clear D. The CDR3 covers 12 residues. V gave up 3 bases and J gave up 6 bases, with 8 bases separating them. Looked up from germline, CDR1 is KGHSH and CDR2 is LQKENI. Together with reference TRBV18 and TRBJ1-2, the CDR3 gives the full variable domain: NAGVMQNPRHLVRRRGQEARLRCSPMKGHSHVYWYRQLPEEGLKFMVYLQKENIIDESGMPKERFSAEFPKEGPSILRIQQVVRGDSAAYFCASSPQPDGYTFGSGTRLTVV.

This clonotype was counted a few times. This chain connects TRBV20-1 to TRBJ1-1; TRBD1 is a possible D gene (5 bases). Germline V gives CDR1 DFQATT, CDR2 SNEGSKA (reference sequence). The CDR3 runs 14 residues. The CDR3 is CIHDPPAGSTEAFF. CDR3 DNA: TGCATCCACGATCCACCTGCAGGGAGCACTGAAGCTTTCTTT.

This clonotype came up a few times. V usage is TRBV3-1 and J usage is TRBJ2-7; D gene uncertain. Germline values: CDR1 LGHDT, CDR2 YNNKEL (reference sequence). There are 12 residues in the CDR3. Trimming pared 1 base from V and 5 bases from J, leaving 6 bases between. As DNA, the CDR3 is TGTGCCAGCAGCCAAGTGTCCCACGAGCAGTACTTC. Translation gives CASSQVSHEQYF.

The genes are TRBV9 and TRBJ2-1; 8 positions agree with TRBD1. The germline gives CDR1 SGDLS, CDR2 YYNGEE. CDR3 size: 15 residues. The V and J ends lost 3 bases and 5 bases, in that order; junction bases with no gene match: 7. The CDR3 region is CASSGQGASHNEQFF. The CDR3 DNA follows: TGTGCCAGCAGCGGGCAGGGGGCAAGCCACAATGAGCAGTTCTTC. The full variable domain, rest sourced from reference TRBV9 and TRBJ2-1, is DSGVTQTPKHLITATGQRVTLRCSPRSGDLSVYWYQQSLDQGLQFLIQYYNGEERAKGNILERFSAQQFPDLHSELNLSSLELGDSALYFCASSGQGASHNEQFFGPGTRLTVL.

This clonotype was seen only a few times. Written as DNA, the CDR3 is TGTGCCAGCAGTTCCCTAGGGACATTAAAAACTGAAGCTTTCTTT. Protein: CASSSLGTLKTEAFF. The genes are TRBV27 and TRBJ1-1, with D maybe TRBD1 (6 bases). The CDR3 contains 15 residues. V lost 4 bases, J lost 5 bases, and 17 bases lay in between. The germline V gene has CDR1 MNHEY and CDR2 SMNVEV (reference sequence).

This clonotype was counted a few times. This rearrangement joins TRBV7-2 to TRBJ2-7; D might be TRBD2 (6 bases). V dropped 10 bases and J dropped 5 bases, with 18 bases sitting between them. The CDR3 loop spans 13 amino acids. Germline CDR1 and CDR2: SGHTA and FQGNSA. The CDR3 loop reads CAIAPAGRHEQYF. CDR3 DNA: TGTGCCATCGCCCCCGCGGGACGTCACGAGCAGTACTTC.

The chain couples TRBV2 to TRBJ2-5; possibly TRBD2 for D (5 bases). Germline loops: CDR1 SNHLY, CDR2 FYNNEI. The CDR3 extends over 15 amino acids. Between the trimmed V and J ends, which lost 5 bases and 7 bases, there was a span of 20 bases. The CDR3 DNA is TGTGCCAGCAGTCCCTCGAGGGAGCCGGGGAGGACCCAGTACTTC. Its protein product is CASSPSREPGRTQYF.

The V call is TRBV7-9, the J call TRBJ2-5; D unresolved. The V end lost 5 bases, the J end lost 11 bases, and 18 bases lay between the germline ends. This CDR3 spans 13 amino acids. Germline CDR1 and CDR2: SEHNR and FQNEAQ (reference sequence). The CDR3 DNA reads as TGTGCCAGCAGCCCCGGATCCGCACCCGGGCAGTACTTC. Its translation is CASSPGSAPGQYF.

This clonotype was counted a few times. The chain couples TRBV5-4 to TRBJ2-6; tentatively, D is TRBD2 (6 bases). V shed 4 bases and J shed 3 bases, with 11 bases lying between them. The CDR3 has 15 residues. The germline CDR1 and CDR2 sequences are SGHNT and YYREEE (reference sequence). The DNA for the CDR3 is TGTGCCAGCAGCGGGACGGGGGTTGGGGCCAACGTCCTGACTTTC. It is translated as CASSGTGVGANVLTF.

This clonotype has a handful of counts. The chain uses TRBV27 and TRBJ2-7, with TRBD2 identical over 7 bases. Germline values: CDR1 MNHEY, CDR2 SMNVEV (reference sequence). After removal of 6 bases from V and 3 bases from J, the junction contained 11 bases not matched to a gene. The CDR3 consists of 15 residues. Here the CDR3 reads CASRPLRGGGYEQYF. CDR3 nucleotide sequence: TGTGCCAGCAGGCCCCTCCGCGGGGGAGGCTACGAGCAGTACTTC.

In this sample, this clonotype turned up a few times. This sequence joins TRBV20-1 and TRBJ1-2; no definite D call. The CDR3 contains 15 residues. V was shortened by 1 base and J by 2 bases, with 14 bases between the two germline ends. Germline V gene sequence: CDR1 DFQATT, CDR2 SNEGSKA (reference sequence). CDR3 nucleotide sequence: TGCAGTGCTAGAGGCCCCACTGGTGACAACTATGGCTACACCTTC. Amino acids: CSARGPTGDNYGYTF.

There are a few counts of this clonotype. V usage is TRBV4-1 and J usage is TRBJ2-7; 14 positions agree with TRBD2. Losses at the gene ends were 4 bases for V and 2 bases for J; bases not matched to a gene: 7. Germline-derived CDR1 and CDR2 are MGHRA and YSYEKL. The CDR3 extends over 17 amino acids. The CDR3 sequence: CASSPGLAGDFTYEQYF. The CDR3 DNA sequence: TGCGCCAGCAGCCCGGGACTAGCGGGAGATTTCACCTACGAGCAGTACTTC.

The chain is built from TRBV6-6 and TRBJ1-5; D possibly corresponds to TRBD1 (6 bases). Deletions cut 5 bases from V and 4 bases from J, with 15 bases between. Germline-derived CDR1 and CDR2 are MNHNY and SVGAGI (reference sequence). This CDR3 has 15 amino acids. CDR3 nucleotide sequence: TGTGCCAGCAGTGGCAGGGGCGGGAATAATCAGCCCCAGCATTTT. This codes for CASSGRGGNNQPQHF.